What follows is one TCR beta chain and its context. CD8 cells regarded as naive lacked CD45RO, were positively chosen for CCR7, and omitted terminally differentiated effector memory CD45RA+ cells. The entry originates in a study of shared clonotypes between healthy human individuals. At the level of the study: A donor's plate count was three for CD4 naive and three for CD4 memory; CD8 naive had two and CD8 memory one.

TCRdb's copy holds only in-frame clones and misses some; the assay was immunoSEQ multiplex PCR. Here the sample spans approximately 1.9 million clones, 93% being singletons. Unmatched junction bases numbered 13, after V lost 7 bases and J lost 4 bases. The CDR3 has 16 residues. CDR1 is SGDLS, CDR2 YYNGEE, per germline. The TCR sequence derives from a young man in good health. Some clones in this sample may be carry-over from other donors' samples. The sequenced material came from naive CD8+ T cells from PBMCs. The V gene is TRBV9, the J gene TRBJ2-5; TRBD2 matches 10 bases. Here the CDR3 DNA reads TGTGCCAGCTCCCAGAGCGGGAGGGCCCCCTTAGAGACCCAGTACTTC. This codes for CASSQSGRAPLETQYF.